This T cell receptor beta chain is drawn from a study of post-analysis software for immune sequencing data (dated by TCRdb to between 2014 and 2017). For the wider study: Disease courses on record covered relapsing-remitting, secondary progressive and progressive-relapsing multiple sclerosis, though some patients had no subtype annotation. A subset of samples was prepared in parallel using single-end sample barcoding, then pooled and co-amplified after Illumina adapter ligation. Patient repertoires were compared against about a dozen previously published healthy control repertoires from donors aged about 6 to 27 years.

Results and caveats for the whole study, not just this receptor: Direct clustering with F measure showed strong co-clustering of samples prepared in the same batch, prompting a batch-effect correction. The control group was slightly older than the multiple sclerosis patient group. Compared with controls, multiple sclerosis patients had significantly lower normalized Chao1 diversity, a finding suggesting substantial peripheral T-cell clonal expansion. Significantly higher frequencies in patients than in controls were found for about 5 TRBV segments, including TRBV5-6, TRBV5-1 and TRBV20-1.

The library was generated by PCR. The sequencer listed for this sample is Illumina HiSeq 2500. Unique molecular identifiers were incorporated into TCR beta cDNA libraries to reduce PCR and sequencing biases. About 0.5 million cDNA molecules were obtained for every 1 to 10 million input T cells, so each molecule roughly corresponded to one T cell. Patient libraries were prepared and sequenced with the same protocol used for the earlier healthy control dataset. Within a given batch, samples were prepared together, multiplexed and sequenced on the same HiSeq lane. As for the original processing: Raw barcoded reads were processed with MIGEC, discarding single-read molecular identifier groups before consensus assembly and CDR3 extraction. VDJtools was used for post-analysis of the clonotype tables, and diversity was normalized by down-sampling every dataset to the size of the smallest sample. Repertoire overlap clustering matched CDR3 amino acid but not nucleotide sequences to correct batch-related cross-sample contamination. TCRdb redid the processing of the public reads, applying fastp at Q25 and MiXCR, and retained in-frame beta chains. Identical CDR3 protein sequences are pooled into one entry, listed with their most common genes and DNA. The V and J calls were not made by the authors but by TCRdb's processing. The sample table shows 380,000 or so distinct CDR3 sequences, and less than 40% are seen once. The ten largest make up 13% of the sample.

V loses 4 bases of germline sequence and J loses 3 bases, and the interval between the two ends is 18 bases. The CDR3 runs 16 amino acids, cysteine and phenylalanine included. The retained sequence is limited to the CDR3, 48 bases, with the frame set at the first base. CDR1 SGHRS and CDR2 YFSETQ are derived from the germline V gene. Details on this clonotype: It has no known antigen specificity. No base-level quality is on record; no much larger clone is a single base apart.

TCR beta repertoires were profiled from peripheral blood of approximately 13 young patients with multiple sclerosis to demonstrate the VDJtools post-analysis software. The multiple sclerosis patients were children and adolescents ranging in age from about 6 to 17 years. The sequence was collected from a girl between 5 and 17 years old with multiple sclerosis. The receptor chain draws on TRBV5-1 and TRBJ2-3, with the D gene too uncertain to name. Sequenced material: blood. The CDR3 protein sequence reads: CASSPTSWTPTDTQYF. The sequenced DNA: TGCGCCAGCAGCCCCACCAGTTGGACCCCTACAGATACGCAGTATTTT. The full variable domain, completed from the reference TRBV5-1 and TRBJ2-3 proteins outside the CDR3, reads KAGVTQTPRYLIKTRGQQVTLSCSPISGHRSVSWYQQTPGQGLQFLFEYFSETQRNKGNFPGRFSGRQFSNSRSEMNVSTLELGDSALYLCASSPTSWTPTDTQYFGPGTRLTVL.